This entry is about one T cell receptor (beta chain). The data derive from a study of blood T cell repertoires in COVID-19. Profiled with immunoSEQ multiplex PCR; TCRdb holds only in-frame clones, not every one. Altogether roughly 200,000 clones are present, over 70% being singletons, with the ten largest covering 25% to 35%. The sequenced material came from peripheral blood. This TCR was sampled from a man aged 35-49 years with acute or convalescent COVID-19.

The DNA for the CDR3 is TGTGCCAGCGGCGGAGAGAACACTGAAGCTTTCTTT. Residues: CASGGENTEAFF. The chain carries TRBV27 and TRBJ1-1; D not certain. Germline CDR1 is MNHEY and CDR2 is SMNVEV (reference sequence). Trimming left V 8 bases short and J 1 base short, with 8 bases between. The CDR3 has 12 residues.